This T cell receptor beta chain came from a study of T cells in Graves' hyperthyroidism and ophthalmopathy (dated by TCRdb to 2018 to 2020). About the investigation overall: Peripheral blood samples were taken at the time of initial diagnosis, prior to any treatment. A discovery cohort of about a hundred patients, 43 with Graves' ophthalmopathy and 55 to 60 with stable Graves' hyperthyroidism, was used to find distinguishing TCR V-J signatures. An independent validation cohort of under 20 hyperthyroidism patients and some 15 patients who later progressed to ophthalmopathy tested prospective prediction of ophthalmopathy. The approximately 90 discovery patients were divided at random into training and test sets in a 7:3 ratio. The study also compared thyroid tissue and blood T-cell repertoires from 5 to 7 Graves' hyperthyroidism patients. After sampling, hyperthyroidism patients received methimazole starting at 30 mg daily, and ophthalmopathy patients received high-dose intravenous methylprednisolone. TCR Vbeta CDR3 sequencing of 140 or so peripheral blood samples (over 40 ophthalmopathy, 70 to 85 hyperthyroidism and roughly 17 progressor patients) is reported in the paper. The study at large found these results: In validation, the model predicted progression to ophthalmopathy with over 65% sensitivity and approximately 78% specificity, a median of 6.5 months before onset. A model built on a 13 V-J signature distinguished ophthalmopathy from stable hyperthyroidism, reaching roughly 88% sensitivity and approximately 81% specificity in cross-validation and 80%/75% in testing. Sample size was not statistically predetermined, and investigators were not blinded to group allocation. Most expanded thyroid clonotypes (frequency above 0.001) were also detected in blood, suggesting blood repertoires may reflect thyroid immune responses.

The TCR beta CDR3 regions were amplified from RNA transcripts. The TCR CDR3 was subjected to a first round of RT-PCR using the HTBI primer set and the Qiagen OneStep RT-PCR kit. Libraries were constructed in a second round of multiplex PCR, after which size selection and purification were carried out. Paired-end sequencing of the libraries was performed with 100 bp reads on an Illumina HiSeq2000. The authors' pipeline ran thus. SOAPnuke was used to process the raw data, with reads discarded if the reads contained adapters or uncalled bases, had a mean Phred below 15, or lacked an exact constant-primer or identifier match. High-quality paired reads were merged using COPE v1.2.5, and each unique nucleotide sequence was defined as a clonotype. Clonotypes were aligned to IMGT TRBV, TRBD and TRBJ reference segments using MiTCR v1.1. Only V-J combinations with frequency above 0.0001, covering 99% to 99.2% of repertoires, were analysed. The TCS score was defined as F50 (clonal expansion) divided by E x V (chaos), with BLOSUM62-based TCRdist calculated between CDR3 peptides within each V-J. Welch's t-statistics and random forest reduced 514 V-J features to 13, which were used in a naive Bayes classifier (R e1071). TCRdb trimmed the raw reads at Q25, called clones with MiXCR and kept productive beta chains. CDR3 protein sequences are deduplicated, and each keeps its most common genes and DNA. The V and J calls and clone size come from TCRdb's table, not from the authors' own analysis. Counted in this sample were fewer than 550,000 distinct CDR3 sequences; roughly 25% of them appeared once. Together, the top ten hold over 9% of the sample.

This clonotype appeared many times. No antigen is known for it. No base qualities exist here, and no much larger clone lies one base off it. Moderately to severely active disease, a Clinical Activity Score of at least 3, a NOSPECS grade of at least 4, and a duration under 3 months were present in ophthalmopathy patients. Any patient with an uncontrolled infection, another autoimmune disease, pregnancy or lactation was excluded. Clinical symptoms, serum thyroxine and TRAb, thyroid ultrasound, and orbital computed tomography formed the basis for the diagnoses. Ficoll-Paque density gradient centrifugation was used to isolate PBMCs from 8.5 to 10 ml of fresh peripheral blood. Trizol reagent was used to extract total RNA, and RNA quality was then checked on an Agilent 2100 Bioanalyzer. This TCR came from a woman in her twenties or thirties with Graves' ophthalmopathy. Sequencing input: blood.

The DNA is as follows: TGTGCCAGCAGTTTAGGCAGTGCTGGAAACACCATATATTTT. This yields the protein CASSLGSAGNTIYF. The V and J genes are TRBV12-3 or TRBV12-4 and TRBJ1-3, with an unclear D gene assignment. The CDR3, cysteine through phenylalanine, is 14 amino acids long. Only the CDR3 DNA is retained, 42 bases long and in frame from the first base. V was cut back by 1 base and J by 2 bases, leaving a gap of 6 bases between them.